The following is a T cell receptor (beta chain) sequence with its context. The CDR3 covers 15 residues. CDR1 is MNHEY and CDR2 is SVGAGI in the germline V gene. Between the trimmed V and J ends, which lost 5 bases and 2 bases, there was a span of 13 bases. These data come from a study of T cell changes during pregnancy in multiple sclerosis. TCRdb's table, derived via immunoSEQ multiplex PCR, lists solely in-frame clones and lacks some. The data contain about 120,000 clones, approximately 95% of them singletons. This clonotype originated in a female donor with multiple sclerosis, enrolled in a pregnancy study. This specimen consisted of peripheral blood, obtained before pregnancy. The chain joins TRBV6-5 to TRBJ1-5; D not certain. DNA for the CDR3: TGTGCCAGCAGTCTGACCAAGCAGGGCAATCAGCCCCAGCATTTT. This codes for CASSLTKQGNQPQHF.